A selection of T cell receptor beta chains follows, all from one sample in a study of high-grade serous ovarian cancer treatment subgroups. Here immunoSEQ multiplex PCR was the method, and the copy in TCRdb shows in-frame clones only, minus some. The sample has some 360 clones; around 84% are singletons. Sequencing input: tumor tissue. The receptor set was obtained from a human donor with high-grade serous ovarian cancer. Each CDR3 is given with its conserved first and last residue. A D gene is named only where the DNA matches it firmly. Clone size appears in some rows only: once, few, many, or a class for an expanded clone.

TRBJ1-5	NA	NA	TRBV28	CASSFGVISNQPQHF	TGTGCCAGCAGTTTTGGAGTGATTAGCAATCAGCCCCAGCATTTT
TRBJ2-1	NA	TRBD2	TRBV5-4	CASSPASGNNEQFF	TGTGCCAGCAGCCCCGCAAGCGGGAACAATGAGCAGTTCTTC
TRBJ2-1	NA	NA	TRBV7-9	CATRNEQFF	TGTGCCACCCGGAATGAGCAGTTCTTC
TRBJ2-2	few	NA	TRBV28	CASSLNDPLAGELFF	TGTGCCAGCAGTTTAAACGACCCTCTCGCCGGGGAGCTGTTTTTT
TRBJ2-7	NA	TRBD2	TRBV5-1	CASSLDLGLAGPEQYF	TGCGCCAGCAGCTTGGACCTGGGACTAGCGGGCCCCGAGCAGTACTTC
TRBJ1-5	NA	NA	TRBV28	CASSLGSQPQHF	TGTGCCAGCAGTTTGGGAAGTCAGCCCCAGCATTTT
TRBJ2-2	NA	TRBD2	TRBV7-6	CASSLREGNTGELFF	TGTGCCAGCAGCTTGAGGGAGGGTAACACCGGGGAGCTGTTTTTT
TRBJ2-5	NA	NA	TRBV21-1	CASSKVRCAQLQETQYF	TGTGCCAGCAGCAAAGTGCGCTGTGCGCAGCTCCAAGAGACCCAGTACTTC
TRBJ2-3	NA	NA	TRBV11-2	CASSQDRTDTQYF	TGTGCCAGCAGCCAGGACCGCACAGATACGCAGTATTTT
TRBJ2-7	NA	TRBD2	TRBV19	CASSIKGLAYEQYF	TGTGCCAGTAGTATAAAAGGACTAGCATACGAGCAGTACTTC
TRBJ2-6	few	NA	TRBV19	CASMARSSGANVLTF	TGTGCCAGTATGGCCAGGAGCTCTGGGGCCAACGTCCTGACTTTC
TRBJ2-7	NA	NA	TRBV7-8	CANSLEGQKYEQYF	TGTGCCAACAGCTTAGAGGGGCAGAAGTACGAGCAGTACTTC
TRBJ1-1	NA	TRBD1	TRBV19	CASSPGGITEAFF	TGTGCCAGTAGCCCAGGGGGGATCACTGAAGCTTTCTTT
TRBJ2-3	NA	TRBD2	TRBV9	CASSAGLAITDTQYF	TGTGCCAGCAGCGCGGGACTAGCGATCACAGATACGCAGTATTTT
TRBJ2-1	NA	NA	TRBV5-4	CASSLASGVNEQFF	TGTGCCAGCAGCTTGGCCTCAGGCGTAAATGAGCAGTTCTTC
TRBJ2-2	once	NA	TRBV5-1	CASSREGPGELFF	TGCGCCAGCAGCCGCGAGGGACCCGGGGAGCTGTTTTTT
TRBJ1-5	NA	NA	TRBV7-9	CASSFIVGGIEDQPQHF	TGTGCCAGCAGCTTCATTGTCGGAGGGATTGAGGATCAGCCCCAGCATTTT
TRBJ2-1	NA	NA	TRBV7-9	CASSFARELGDEQFF	TGTGCCAGCAGCTTTGCACGGGAGCTAGGCGATGAGCAGTTCTTC
TRBJ2-7	few	TRBD1	TRBV12-5	CASGSTGQGASEQYF	TGTGCTAGTGGGTCAACGGGACAGGGGGCTTCCGAGCAGTACTTC
TRBJ1-2	NA	NA	TRBV9	CASSVGGGYGYTF	TGTGCCAGCAGCGTCGGCGGGGGCTATGGCTACACCTTC
TRBJ2-1	NA	TRBD2	TRBV7-8	CASSLDQREVGEQFF	TGTGCCAGCAGCTTAGACCAGCGGGAGGTCGGTGAGCAGTTCTTC
TRBJ2-1	NA	TRBD2	TRBV18	CASSPRLADYNEQFF	TGTGCCAGCTCACCACGACTAGCGGACTACAATGAGCAGTTCTTC
TRBJ2-5	NA	TRBD2	TRBV11-1	CASSFMTGTSGRETQYF	TGTGCCAGCAGCTTCATGACCGGGACTAGCGGGAGAGAGACCCAGTACTTC
TRBJ2-5	NA	TRBD1	TRBV2	CASSPTGQGQGETQYF	TGTGCCAGCAGTCCTACGGGACAGGGGCAGGGAGAGACCCAGTACTTC
TRBJ2-5	NA	NA	TRBV1	CTSSQDRWGRTHQETQYF	TGCACCAGCAGCCAAGATCGATGGGGCAGAACTCATCAAGAGACCCAGTACTTC
TRBJ2-7	NA	NA	TRBV6-6	CASSYTEEGHEQYF	TGTGCCAGCAGTTACACCGAGGAGGGCCACGAGCAGTACTTC
TRBJ1-2	NA	NA	TRBV29-1	CSVIPGTYGYTF	TGCAGCGTTATCCCTGGAACCTATGGCTACACCTTC
TRBJ2-5	NA	NA	TRBV5-5	CASSSRGDSLGSQYF	TGTGCCAGCAGCTCAAGGGGGGACAGCTTGGGGTCCCAGTACTTC
TRBJ1-2	NA	TRBD1	TRBV2	CASSEEGDRDSPNYGYTF	TGTGCCAGCAGTGAAGAGGGGGACAGGGATAGCCCTAACTATGGCTACACCTTC
TRBJ1-2	NA	NA	TRBV6-6	CASSPSGASGYGYTF	TGTGCCAGCAGCCCTTCCGGGGCCTCGGGCTATGGCTACACCTTC
TRBJ2-5	NA	TRBD2	TRBV25-1	CASSNLAGVGETQYF	TGTGCCAGCAGTAACTTAGCGGGAGTAGGGGAGACCCAGTACTTC
TRBJ2-7	NA	TRBD1	TRBV6-5	CASRSSGTVVYEQYF	TGTGCCAGCAGATCCTCCGGGACAGTTGTTTACGAGCAGTACTTC
TRBJ2-7	hyperexpanded	NA	TRBV6-5	CASTPTGARYYEQYF	TGTGCCAGCACCCCAACGGGGGCCAGGTACTACGAGCAGTACTTC
TRBJ2-7	NA	NA	TRBV4-3	CASSQEGVAGARDEQYF	TGCGCCAGCAGCCAAGAAGGGGTGGCAGGGGCCCGCGACGAGCAGTACTTC
TRBJ1-5	NA	NA	TRBV7-2	CASSSGSQPQHF	TGTGCCAGCAGCTCGGGTTCTCAGCCCCAGCATTTT
TRBJ2-1	NA	TRBD2	TRBV5-8	CASSSGLNSYNEQFF	TGTGCCAGCAGCTCGGGACTAAACTCCTACAATGAGCAGTTCTTC
TRBJ2-7	NA	TRBD1	TRBV27	CASSPIRTGYNYEQYF	TGTGCCAGCAGTCCAATCCGGACAGGCTACAACTACGAGCAGTACTTC
TRBJ2-7	NA	NA	TRBV30	CAWSGGVYEQYF	TGTGCCTGGAGTGGAGGTGTCTACGAGCAGTACTTC
TRBJ2-7	NA	NA	TRBV5-1	CASSPAAGSSSYEQYF	TGCGCCAGCAGCCCTGCGGCAGGGTCCTCCTCCTACGAGCAGTACTTC
TRBJ2-3	NA	NA	TRBV10-3	CAIGGGGDPGASTDTQYF	TGTGCCATCGGGGGGGGCGGGGACCCCGGAGCTAGCACAGATACGCAGTATTTT
TRBJ2-3	NA	TRBD1	TRBV7-2	CASSQRQGGSTDTQYF	TGTGCCAGCAGCCAAAGACAGGGGGGAAGCACAGATACGCAGTATTTT
TRBJ2-1	NA	TRBD2	TRBV15	CATSRDLAGAVNEQFF	TGTGCCACCAGCAGAGATCTGGCGGGAGCGGTCAATGAGCAGTTCTTC
TRBJ2-3	NA	NA	TRBV21-1	CASRTKIAVMQDTQYF	TGTGCCAGCAGAACAAAAATAGCAGTCATGCAAGATACGCAGTATTTT
TRBJ2-7	NA	TRBD1	TRBV28	CASSLVGQGSYEQYF	TGTGCCAGCAGTTTGGTGGGACAGGGAAGCTACGAGCAGTACTTC
TRBJ2-3	NA	NA	TRBV5-6	CASSLGPGTSTDTQYF	TGTGCCAGCAGCTTGGGGCCAGGAACCTCCACAGATACGCAGTATTTT
TRBJ2-5	NA	TRBD2	TRBV5-6	CASSGLAGEVETQYF	TGTGCCAGCAGCGGACTAGCGGGGGAGGTGGAGACCCAGTACTTC
TRBJ2-3	once	TRBD1	TRBV5-1	CASSYDRGVTDTQYF	TGCGCCAGCAGCTATGACAGGGGTGTCACAGATACGCAGTATTTT
TRBJ1-2	NA	NA	TRBV6-1	CASSPLRKTYGYTF	TGTGCCAGCAGTCCATTGCGAAAGACCTATGGCTACACCTTC
TRBJ2-7	NA	TRBD2	TRBV11-2	CASSPRASGSYEQYF	TGTGCCAGCAGCCCACGGGCTAGCGGGAGCTACGAGCAGTACTTC
TRBJ2-5	NA	TRBD1	TRBV11-2	CASSRMTGGRETQYF	TGTGCCAGCAGCCGGATGACAGGGGGAAGGGAGACCCAGTACTTC
TRBJ2-6	few	NA	TRBV27	CASSSRTYSGANVLTF	TGTGCCAGCAGTTCCCGGACCTACTCTGGGGCCAACGTCCTGACTTTC
TRBJ2-7	NA	NA	TRBV7-9	CASSEWGTRSYEQYF	TGTGCCTCTAGCGAATGGGGCACCCGCTCCTACGAGCAGTACTTC
TRBJ2-5	NA	TRBD2	TRBV5-1	CASSLTSGRQETQYF	TGCGCCAGCAGCTTGACTAGCGGGAGGCAAGAGACCCAGTACTTC
TRBJ2-7	few	NA	TRBV12-5	CASGLTFPGDEQYF	TGTGCTAGTGGTTTGACATTCCCAGGGGACGAGCAGTACTTC
TRBJ1-6	NA	NA	TRBV2	CASSGGASAGSPLHF	TGTGCCAGCAGTGGCGGGGCCTCGGCAGGGTCACCCCTCCACTTT
TRBJ2-3	NA	TRBD1	TRBV6-4	CASSRQGTSDTQYF	TGTGCCAGCAGTAGACAGGGCACTTCAGATACGCAGTATTTT
TRBJ2-1	NA	NA	TRBV2	CASSEQGMNEQFF	TGTGCCAGCAGTGAACAGGGGATGAATGAGCAGTTCTTC